The 5 T cell receptor beta chains presented below share a single source sample, sequenced in a study of blood T cell repertoires in COVID-19. Produced via immunoSEQ multiplex PCR; TCRdb's table is partial and in-frame only. The sample records approximately 120,000 clones, roughly 87% being singletons. The sequenced sample consisted of peripheral blood. These receptor sequences come from a man at least 80 years old with active or convalescent COVID-19.

The J gene is TRBJ1-2, the V gene TRBV18, with 9 bases lining up with TRBD1. Losses at the gene ends were 4 bases for V and 7 bases for J; bases not matched to a gene: 10. The length of the CDR3 is 15 residues. Germline V CDR1 and CDR2: KGHSH, LQKENI. This CDR3 reads CASSQGQGSVSGYTF. The DNA for the CDR3 is TGTGCCAGCTCACAGGGACAGGGTTCGGTCTCTGGCTACACCTTC.

The chain has TRBV30 and TRBJ1-2; D is perhaps TRBD1 (6 bases). Germline values: CDR1 GTSNPN, CDR2 SVGIG (reference sequence). Trimming pared 5 bases from V and 1 base from J, leaving 11 bases between. The CDR3 loop spans 13 amino acids. The DNA for the CDR3 is TGTGCCTGGCGGGACACCTATAACTATGGCTACACCTTC. It translates to CAWRDTYNYGYTF.

The chain employs TRBV29-1 and TRBJ1-1; 7 bases map to TRBD1. The CDR3 has 13 amino acids. Germline CDR1 reads SQVTM; CDR2 reads ANQGSEA. The ends lost 2 bases at V and 4 bases at J; junction bases unmatched: 4. This chain's CDR3 is CSVETGAGTEAFF. The CDR3 DNA reads TGCAGCGTTGAAACAGGGGCGGGCACTGAAGCTTTCTTT.

The chain links TRBV27 to TRBJ1-5; no definite D call. This CDR3 spans 15 amino acids. Trimming left V 4 bases short and J 0 bases short, with 10 bases between. CDR1 MNHEY and CDR2 SMNVEV come from the germline V gene (reference sequence). As DNA, the CDR3 is TGTGCCAGCAGTTCAACAGTTTATAGCAATCAGCCCCAGCATTTT. It translates to CASSSTVYSNQPQHF.

The chain is built from TRBV7-9 and TRBJ2-6; D is unclear. V shed 5 bases and J shed 0 bases, with 8 bases lying between them. This CDR3 contains 15 residues. CDR1 and CDR2 (germline): SEHNR, FQNEAQ (reference sequence). The CDR3 here is CASSVQLSGANVLTF. The DNA for the CDR3 is TGTGCCAGCAGCGTTCAACTCTCTGGGGCCAACGTCCTGACTTTC.